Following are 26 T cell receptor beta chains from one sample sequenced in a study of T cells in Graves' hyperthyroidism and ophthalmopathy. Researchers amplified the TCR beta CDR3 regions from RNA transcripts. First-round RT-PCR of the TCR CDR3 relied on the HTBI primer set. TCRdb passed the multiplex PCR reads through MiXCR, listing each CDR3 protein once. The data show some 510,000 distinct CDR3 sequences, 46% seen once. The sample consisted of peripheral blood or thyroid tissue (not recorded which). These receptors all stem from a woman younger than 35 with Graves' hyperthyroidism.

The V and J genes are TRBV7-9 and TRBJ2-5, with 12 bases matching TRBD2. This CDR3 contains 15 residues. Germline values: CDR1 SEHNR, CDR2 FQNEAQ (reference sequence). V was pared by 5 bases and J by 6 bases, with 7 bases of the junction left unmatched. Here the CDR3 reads CASSRGLAGTQTQYF. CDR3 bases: TGTGCCAGCAGCCGCGGACTAGCGGGAACCCAGACCCAGTACTTC. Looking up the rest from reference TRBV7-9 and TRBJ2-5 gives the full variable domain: DTGVSQNPRHKITKRGQNVTFRCDPISEHNRLYWYRQTLGQGPEFLTYFQNEAQLEKSRLLSDRFSAERPKGSFSTLEIQRTEQGDSAMYLCASSRGLAGTQTQYFGPGTRLLVL.

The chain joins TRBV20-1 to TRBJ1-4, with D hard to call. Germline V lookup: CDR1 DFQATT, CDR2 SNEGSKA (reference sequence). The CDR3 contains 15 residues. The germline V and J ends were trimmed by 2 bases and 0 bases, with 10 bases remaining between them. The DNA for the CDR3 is TGCAGTGCTAGACCCAGACTGTCAACTAATGAAAAACTGTTTTTT. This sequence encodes CSARPRLSTNEKLFF.

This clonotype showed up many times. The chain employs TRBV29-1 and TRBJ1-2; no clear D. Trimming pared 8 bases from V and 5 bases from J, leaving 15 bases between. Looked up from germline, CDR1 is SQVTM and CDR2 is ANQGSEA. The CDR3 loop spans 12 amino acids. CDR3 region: CSLSGDAYGYTF. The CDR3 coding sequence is TGCAGCCTTTCCGGGGATGCTTATGGCTACACCTTC.

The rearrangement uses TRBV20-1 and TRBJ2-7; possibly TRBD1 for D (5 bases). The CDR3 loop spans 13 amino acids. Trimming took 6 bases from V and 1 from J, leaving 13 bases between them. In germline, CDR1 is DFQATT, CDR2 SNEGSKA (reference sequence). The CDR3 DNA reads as TGCAGTGCCTATGGGGCTCAGTCCTACGAGCAGTACTTC. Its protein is CSAYGAQSYEQYF.

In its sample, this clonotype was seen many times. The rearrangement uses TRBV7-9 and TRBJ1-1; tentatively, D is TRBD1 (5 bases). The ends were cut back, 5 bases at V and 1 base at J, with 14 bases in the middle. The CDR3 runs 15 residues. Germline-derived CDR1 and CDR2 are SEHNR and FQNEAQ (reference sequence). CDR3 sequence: CASSPRAGENTEAFF. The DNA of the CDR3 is TGTGCCAGCAGCCCTAGGGCGGGGGAGAACACTGAAGCTTTCTTT.

The CDR3 is CASSKREKGSPLHF. The CDR3 DNA sequence: TGTGCCAGCAGCAAAAGGGAAAAAGGATCACCCCTCCACTTT. This chain uses TRBV7-8 with TRBJ1-6, with no clear D. Between the trimmed V and J ends, which lost 5 bases and 10 bases, there was a span of 15 bases. CDR3 length equals 14 residues. CDR1 and CDR2 from the germline V gene are SGHVS and FQNEAQ.

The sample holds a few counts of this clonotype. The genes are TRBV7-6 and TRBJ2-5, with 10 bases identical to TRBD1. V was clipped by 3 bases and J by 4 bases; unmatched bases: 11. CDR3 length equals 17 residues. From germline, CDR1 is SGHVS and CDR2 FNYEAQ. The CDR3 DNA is TGTGCCAGCAGCTTGCATCGAGGGACAGGGGCAGGAGAGACCCAGTACTTC. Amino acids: CASSLHRGTGAGETQYF. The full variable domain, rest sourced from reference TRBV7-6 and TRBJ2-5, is GAGVSQSPRYKVTKRGQDVALRCDPISGHVSLYWYRQALGQGPEFLTYFNYEAQQDKSGLPNDRFSAERPEGSISTLTIQRTEQRDSAMYRCASSLHRGTGAGETQYFGPGTRLLVL.

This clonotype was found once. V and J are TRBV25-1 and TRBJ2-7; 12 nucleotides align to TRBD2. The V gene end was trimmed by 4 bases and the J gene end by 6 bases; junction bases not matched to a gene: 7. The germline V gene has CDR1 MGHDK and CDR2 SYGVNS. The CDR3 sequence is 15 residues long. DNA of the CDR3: TGTGCCAGCAGTGCTAGAGAACTAGCGGGAGGCGAGCAGTACTTC. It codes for CASSARELAGGEQYF.

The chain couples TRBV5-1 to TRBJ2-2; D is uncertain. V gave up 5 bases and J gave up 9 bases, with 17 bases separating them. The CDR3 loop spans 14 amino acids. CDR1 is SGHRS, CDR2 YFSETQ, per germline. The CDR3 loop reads CASRIEGRTWELFF. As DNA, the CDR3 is TGCGCCAGCAGGATCGAAGGACGAACGTGGGAGCTGTTTTTT.

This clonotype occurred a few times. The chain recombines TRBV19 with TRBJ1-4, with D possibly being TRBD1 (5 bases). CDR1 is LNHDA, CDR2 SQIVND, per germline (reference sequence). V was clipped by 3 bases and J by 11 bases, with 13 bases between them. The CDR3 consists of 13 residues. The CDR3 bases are TGTGCCAGTAGTATGGGGACCAGCGGGAAACTGTTTTTT. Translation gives CASSMGTSGKLFF.

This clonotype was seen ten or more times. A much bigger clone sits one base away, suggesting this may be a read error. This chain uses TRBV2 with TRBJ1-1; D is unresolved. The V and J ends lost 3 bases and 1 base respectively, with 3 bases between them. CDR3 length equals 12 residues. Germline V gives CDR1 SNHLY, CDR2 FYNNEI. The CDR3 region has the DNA TGTGCCAGCAGTGACAGGAACACTGAAGCTTTCTTT. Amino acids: CASSDRNTEAFF.

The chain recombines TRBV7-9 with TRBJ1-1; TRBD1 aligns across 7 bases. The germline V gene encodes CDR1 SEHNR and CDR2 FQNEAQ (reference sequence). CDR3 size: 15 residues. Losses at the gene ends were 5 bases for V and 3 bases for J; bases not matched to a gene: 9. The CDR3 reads CASSAQDREDTEAFF. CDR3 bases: TGTGCCAGCAGCGCTCAAGACAGGGAGGACACTGAAGCTTTCTTT.

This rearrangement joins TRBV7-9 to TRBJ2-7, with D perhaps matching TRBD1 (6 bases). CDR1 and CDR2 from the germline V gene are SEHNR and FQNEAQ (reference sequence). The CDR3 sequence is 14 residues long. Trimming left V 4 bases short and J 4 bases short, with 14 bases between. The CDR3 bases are TGTGCCAGCAGCTCGACAGGTGTTAGGTACGAGCAGTACTTC. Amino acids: CASSSTGVRYEQYF.

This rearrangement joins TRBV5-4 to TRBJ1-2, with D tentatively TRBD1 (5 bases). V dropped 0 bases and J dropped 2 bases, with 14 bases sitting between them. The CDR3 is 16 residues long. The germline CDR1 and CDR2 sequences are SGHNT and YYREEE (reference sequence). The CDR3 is CASSLAPSRGNYGYTF. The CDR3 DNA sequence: TGTGCCAGCAGCTTGGCCCCCTCGCGGGGGAACTATGGCTACACCTTC.

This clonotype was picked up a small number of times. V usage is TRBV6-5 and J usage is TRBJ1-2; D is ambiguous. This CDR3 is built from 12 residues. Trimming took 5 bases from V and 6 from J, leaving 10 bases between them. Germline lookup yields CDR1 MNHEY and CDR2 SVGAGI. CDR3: CASSDHEDGYTF. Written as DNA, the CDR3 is TGTGCCAGCAGTGATCACGAGGATGGCTACACCTTC.

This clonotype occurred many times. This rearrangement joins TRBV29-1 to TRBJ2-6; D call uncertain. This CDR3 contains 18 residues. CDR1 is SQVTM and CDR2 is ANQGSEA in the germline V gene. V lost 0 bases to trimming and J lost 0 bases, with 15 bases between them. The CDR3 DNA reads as TGCAGCGTTGAAGAATGGGTGGGGAAATACTCTGGGGCCAACGTCCTGACTTTC. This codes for CSVEEWVGKYSGANVLTF.

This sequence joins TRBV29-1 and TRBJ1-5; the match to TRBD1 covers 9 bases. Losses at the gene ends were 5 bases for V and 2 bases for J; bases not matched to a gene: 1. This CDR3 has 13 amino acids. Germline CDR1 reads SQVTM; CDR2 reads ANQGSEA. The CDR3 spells CSVWTGGNQPQHF. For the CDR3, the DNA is TGCAGCGTTTGGACAGGGGGCAATCAGCCCCAGCATTTT.

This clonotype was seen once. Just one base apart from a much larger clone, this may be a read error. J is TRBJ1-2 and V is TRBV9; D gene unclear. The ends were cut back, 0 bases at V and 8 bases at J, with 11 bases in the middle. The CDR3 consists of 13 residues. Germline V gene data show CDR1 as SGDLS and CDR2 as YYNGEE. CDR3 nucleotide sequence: TGTGCCAGCAGCGTAGTGGGCGGTGAGGGCTACACCTTC. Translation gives CASSVVGGEGYTF.

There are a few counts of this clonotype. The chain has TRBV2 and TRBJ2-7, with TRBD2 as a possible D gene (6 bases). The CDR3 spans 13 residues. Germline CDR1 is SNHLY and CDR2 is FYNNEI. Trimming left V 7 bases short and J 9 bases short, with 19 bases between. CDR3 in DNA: TGTGCCAGCATTCGGGAGCCGCACATGGGGCAGTACTTC. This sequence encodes CASIREPHMGQYF.

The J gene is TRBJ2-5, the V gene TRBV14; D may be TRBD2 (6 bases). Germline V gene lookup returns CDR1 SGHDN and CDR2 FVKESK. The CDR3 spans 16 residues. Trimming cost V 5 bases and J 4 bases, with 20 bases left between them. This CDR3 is CASSASGSGVGETQYF. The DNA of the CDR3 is TGTGCCAGCAGCGCCTCCGGGAGTGGGGTTGGAGAGACCCAGTACTTC.

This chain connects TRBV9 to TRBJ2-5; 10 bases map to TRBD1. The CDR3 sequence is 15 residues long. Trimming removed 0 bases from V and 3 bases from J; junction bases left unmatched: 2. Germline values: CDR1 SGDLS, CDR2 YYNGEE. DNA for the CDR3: TGTGCCAGCAGCGTAGCTGGGACAGGGGAAGAGACCCAGTACTTC. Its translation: CASSVAGTGEETQYF.

In DNA form, the CDR3 reads TGTGCCAGCAGTGAAAGAGGGACTAGCGGGAGTTTCTACGAGCAGTACTTC. Amino acids: CASSERGTSGSFYEQYF. The V gene is TRBV2, the J gene TRBJ2-5; 14 positions match TRBD2. The J call may be in error: the DNA end matches TRBJ2-7 better. CDR1 and CDR2 (germline): SNHLY, FYNNEI. This CDR3 is 17 amino acids long.

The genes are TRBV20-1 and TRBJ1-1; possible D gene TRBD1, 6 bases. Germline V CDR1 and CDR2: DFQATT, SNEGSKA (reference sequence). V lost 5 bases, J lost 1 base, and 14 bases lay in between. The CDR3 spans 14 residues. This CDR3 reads CSAGVDRQNTEAFF. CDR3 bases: TGCAGTGCTGGAGTGGACAGACAGAACACTGAAGCTTTCTTT.

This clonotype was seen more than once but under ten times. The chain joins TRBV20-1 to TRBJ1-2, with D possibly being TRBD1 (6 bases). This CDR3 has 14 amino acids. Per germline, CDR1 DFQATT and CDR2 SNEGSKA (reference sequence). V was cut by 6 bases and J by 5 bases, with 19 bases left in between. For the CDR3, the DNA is TGCAGTGCCTCCACAGGGTCTGGACGTTATGGCTACACCTTC. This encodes CSASTGSGRYGYTF.

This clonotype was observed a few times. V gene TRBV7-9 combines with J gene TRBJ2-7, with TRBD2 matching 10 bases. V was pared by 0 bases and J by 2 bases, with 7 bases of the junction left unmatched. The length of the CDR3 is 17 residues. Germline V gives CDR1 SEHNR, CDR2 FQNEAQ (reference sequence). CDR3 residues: CASSLAVRAGGPYEQYF. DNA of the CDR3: TGTGCCAGCAGCTTAGCGGTTAGAGCGGGAGGGCCCTACGAGCAGTACTTC. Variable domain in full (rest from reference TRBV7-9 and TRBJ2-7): DTGVSQNPRHKITKRGQNVTFRCDPISEHNRLYWYRQTLGQGPEFLTYFQNEAQLEKSRLLSDRFSAERPKGSFSTLEIQRTEQGDSAMYLCASSLAVRAGGPYEQYFGPGTRLTVT.

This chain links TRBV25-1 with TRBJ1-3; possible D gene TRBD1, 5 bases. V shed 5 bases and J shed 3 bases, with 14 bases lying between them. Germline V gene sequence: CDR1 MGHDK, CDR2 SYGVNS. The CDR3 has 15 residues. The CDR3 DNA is TGTGCCAGCAGTTTTCGAGGGGTTGTTGGAAACACCATATATTTT. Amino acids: CASSFRGVVGNTIYF.